The clone carrying this TCR beta chain turned up a few times. The antigen is unknown. V dropped 3 bases and J dropped 4 bases, with 12 bases sitting between them. CDR1 SGHAT and CDR2 FQNNGV come from the germline V gene. The CDR3 consists of 14 residues. MiXCR, run by TCRdb on the reads, gives a single entry per CDR3 protein. The table shows just over 450,000 distinct CDR3 sequences, with about 44% occurring only once. The data are from a study of T cell repertoires in cytomegalovirus infection. Study context: Peptides in the study included HLA-C-restricted and HLA-B-restricted CMV epitopes. Both a matching HLA type and CMV infection were indicated by public TCR beta signatures. Study results and caveats: Identification of carriers of CMV plus the relevant HLA was performed using cumulative public TCR beta family frequency. Across the ex vivo response, the dominant clonotypes were HLA-C-restricted CMV-specific TCR beta clonotypes.

The chain recombines TRBV11-2 with TRBJ1-2, with D possibly being TRBD1 (5 bases). This receptor was identified in a human donor in good health (CMV status not recorded). Some clones in this sample may be carry-over from other donors' samples. The source was cultured PBMCs, collected from culture after CMV antigen stimulation. The CDR3 loop is CASSLGRDSYGYTF. The CDR3 DNA is TGTGCCAGCAGCTTGGGGCGTGACTCCTATGGCTACACCTTC.